Listed here are 13 T cell receptor beta chains from one sample, sequenced in a study of blood T cell repertoires in COVID-19. Sequencing was performed with immunoSEQ multiplex PCR; in TCRdb, only in-frame clones are kept and a portion is missing. Of around 100,000 clones listed, approximately 80% are singletons. The sequenced material came from peripheral blood. The source is a woman between 65 and 79 years old with acute or convalescent COVID-19.

V gene TRBV7-9 combines with J gene TRBJ1-5, with 9 nucleotides matching TRBD1. With V trimmed by 0 bases and J by 6 bases, 0 bases remained unmatched. CDR1 and CDR2 from the germline V gene are SEHNR and FQNEAQ (reference sequence). The CDR3 covers 14 residues. CDR3 sequence: CASSLAGQGQPQHF. CDR3 coding DNA: TGTGCCAGCAGCTTAGCGGGACAGGGTCAGCCCCAGCATTTT.

The CDR3 region is CATQAPTGEAFF. The CDR3 coding sequence is TGTGCCACTCAGGCCCCGACAGGGGAAGCTTTCTTT. This rearrangement joins TRBV19 to TRBJ1-1; TRBD1 matches at 7 bases. J was trimmed by 8 bases and V by 10 bases; bases with no gene match: 10. This CDR3 has 12 amino acids. The germline gives CDR1 LNHDA, CDR2 SQIVND (reference sequence).

This chain joins TRBV5-1 and TRBJ2-5, with 13 positions matching TRBD2. This CDR3 contains 18 residues. Trimming cost V 0 bases and J 0 bases; bases outside gene matches: 5. Germline V CDR1 and CDR2: SGHRS, YFSETQ. The CDR3 reads CASSLGGTSGGDQETQYF. CDR3 nucleotides: TGCGCCAGCAGCTTGGGCGGCACTAGCGGGGGGGACCAAGAGACCCAGTACTTC.

This chain connects TRBV11-1 to TRBJ2-3; D might be TRBD2 (5 bases). Germline V CDR1 and CDR2: SGHAT, FQDESV (reference sequence). The V end was cut by 1 base, the J end by 2 bases, with 10 bases between. The CDR3 sequence is 15 residues long. DNA of the CDR3: TGTGCCAGCAGCTTAGGGACTTACCACACAGATACGCAGTATTTT. Protein sequence: CASSLGTYHTDTQYF.

This sequence joins TRBV9 and TRBJ1-5; D possibly corresponds to TRBD1 (6 bases). The CDR3 consists of 14 residues. Germline-derived CDR1 and CDR2 are SGDLS and YYNGEE. V lost 7 bases and J 7 bases, leaving 18 bases between the germline ends. CDR3 nucleotides: TGTGCCAGCGGAGAACAGGGAAGTGGACAGCCCCAGCATTTT. Amino acids: CASGEQGSGQPQHF.

The V and J genes are TRBV25-1 and TRBJ1-4, with TRBD1 identical over 9 bases. This CDR3 is built from 15 residues. Germline V lookup: CDR1 MGHDK, CDR2 SYGVNS. V dropped 4 bases and J dropped 7; count of bases not matched to a gene: 7. As DNA, the CDR3 is TGTGCCAGCAGTGTATCGGGACAGGGTGGTGAAAAACTGTTTTTT. This codes for CASSVSGQGGEKLFF. The full variable domain, completed using reference TRBV25-1 and TRBJ1-4, is EADIYQTPRYLVIGTGKKITLECSQTMGHDKMYWYQQDPGMELHLIHYSYGVNSTEKGDLSSESTVSRIRTEHFPLTLESARPSHTSQYLCASSVSGQGGEKLFFGSGTQLSVL.

In this sample, this clone turned up once. The V call is TRBV11-3, the J call TRBJ2-1, with 7 nucleotides matching TRBD1. The V and J ends lost 5 bases and 2 bases, in that order; junction bases with no gene match: 6. This CDR3 contains 15 residues. The V gene's germline CDR1 is SGHNT and CDR2 YENEEA. CDR3 bases: TGTGCCAGCAGCCAATCAGGGGGTACCTACAATGAGCAGTTCTTC. Translation gives CASSQSGGTYNEQFF. Full variable domain (outside the CDR3, taken from reference TRBV11-3 and TRBJ2-1): EAGVVQSPRYKIIEKKQPVAFWCNPISGHNTLYWYLQNLGQGPELLIRYENEEAVDDSQLPKDRFSAERLKGVDSTLKIQPAELGDSAVYLCASSQSGGTYNEQFFGPGTRLTVL.

The CDR3 sequence is CASSTTSGYTDTQYF. In DNA form, the CDR3 reads TGCGCCAGCAGCACCACTAGCGGCTACACAGATACGCAGTATTTT. The chain carries TRBV5-1 and TRBJ2-3; TRBD2 matches at 8 bases. The CDR3 loop spans 15 amino acids. V shed 4 bases and J 2 bases; nucleotides not matched to a gene: 6. Germline CDR1 is SGHRS and CDR2 is YFSETQ.

This sequence joins TRBV10-3 and TRBJ2-3; perhaps TRBD2 as D (5 bases). V gave up 3 bases and J gave up 2 bases, with 6 bases separating them. The germline V gene has CDR1 ENHRY and CDR2 SYGVKD. The CDR3 contains 13 residues. The CDR3 sequence is CAISDRDTDTQYF. CDR3 bases: TGTGCCATCAGTGACCGGGACACAGATACGCAGTATTTT.

The chain combines TRBV6-1 with TRBJ2-3; 16 bases fit TRBD2. V lost 1 base to trimming and J lost 3 bases; unmatched junction nucleotides: 1. Germline lookup yields CDR1 MNHNS and CDR2 SASEGT. The CDR3 spans 17 residues. The CDR3 DNA reads as TGTGCCAGCAGTGAAGTGGGACTAGCGGGGGGGACAGATACGCAGTATTTT. It codes for CASSEVGLAGGTDTQYF.

The chain links TRBV7-9 to TRBJ2-7; D is perhaps TRBD2 (5 bases). V lost 1 base and J lost 5, with 15 bases in between. The V gene's germline CDR1 is SEHNR and CDR2 FQNEAQ (reference sequence). The CDR3 runs 15 residues. The CDR3 loop reads CASSLVGESSNEQYV. Here the CDR3 DNA reads TGTGCCAGCAGCTTAGTCGGGGAATCCTCAAACGAGCAGTACGTC.

This rearrangement joins TRBV12-3 or TRBV12-4 to TRBJ1-2, with 9 positions matching TRBD1. Trimming cost V 4 bases and J 6 bases; bases outside gene matches: 0. The CDR3 has 12 amino acids. CDR3 amino acids: CASSWTGDGYTF. DNA for the CDR3: TGTGCCAGCAGTTGGACAGGGGATGGCTACACCTTC.

The gene calls are TRBV5-1 and TRBJ2-3; D call uncertain. Germline loops: CDR1 SGHRS, CDR2 YFSETQ. CDR3 length: 14 residues. Trimming cost V 4 bases and J 5 bases, with 14 bases left between them. The CDR3, as DNA: TGCGCCAGCAGCACCCGCAGACCGGGAGATACGCAGTATTTT. Amino acids: CASSTRRPGDTQYF.